These 30 T cell receptor beta chains originate from one sample sequenced in a study of cytomegalovirus exposure and HLA in healthy donors. A multiplex PCR was run with 60 Vbeta primers and 13 Jbeta primers. The protocol was immunoSEQ multiplex PCR, while the TCRdb copy is restricted to in-frame clones and leaves out a portion. Here the sample spans 240,000 or so clones, 80% to 85% being singletons. The sample was PBMCs. All receptors come from a woman aged 55-70 years in good health and CMV-seropositive.

This clone was seen a single time. The chain couples TRBV6-5 to TRBJ2-5, with D perhaps TRBD2 (5 bases). Near its end, the DNA agrees better with TRBJ2-7, so the J call may be wrong. Germline V gene lookup returns CDR1 MNHEY and CDR2 SVGAGI. CDR3 length equals 12 residues. In DNA, the CDR3 is TGTGCCAGCAGAAGCGCAGGAGGCGAGCAGTACTTC. Its translation is CASRSAGGEQYF.

The CDR3 region is CASSEDRAGTQYF. In DNA form, the CDR3 reads TGCGCCAGCAGTGAGGACAGGGCGGGGACCCAGTACTTC. This chain joins TRBV10-2 and TRBJ2-5, with 7 bases matching TRBD1. V trimming: 2 bases; J trimming: 7 bases; junction bases outside the gene matches: 4. Germline V gene lookup returns CDR1 WSHSY and CDR2 SAAADI. This CDR3 region has 13 residues.

V is TRBV7-8 and J is TRBJ2-5, with 7 bases lining up with TRBD2. The tail of the sequence fits TRBJ2-7 better, so the J call may be wrong. The CDR3 spans 13 residues. Per the germline V gene, CDR1 is SGHVS and CDR2 is FQNEAQ. Written as DNA, the CDR3 is TGTGCCAGCAGCGGAAGACTAGCTTACGAGCAGTACTTC. Amino acids: CASSGRLAYEQYF.

As to this clone: The sample contains more than one DNA sequence encoding this CDR3. V is TRBV2 and J is TRBJ2-1; weak D call: TRBD2 (6 bases). This CDR3 spans 15 amino acids. V was cut by 5 bases and J by 0 bases, with 11 bases left in between. CDR1 and CDR2 from the germline V gene are SNHLY and FYNNEI. The CDR3 DNA is TGTGCCAGCAGTACGGGACTCAGCTCCTACAATGAGCAGTTCTTC. Protein sequence: CASSTGLSSYNEQFF.

Only one count was recorded for this clone. The chain recombines TRBV5-1 with TRBJ2-2, with D unclear. Germline values: CDR1 SGHRS, CDR2 YFSETQ. There are 14 residues in the CDR3. Trimming took off 3 bases at V and 1 base at J, with 7 bases between the two ends. CDR3 sequence (DNA): TGCGCCAGCAGCTCTCTAGGGAACACCGGGGAGCTGTTTTTT. Its protein is CASSSLGNTGELFF.

A note on this clone: At one boundary the junction diverges from the germline segment, which might be a read error. This chain joins TRBV7-9 and TRBJ2-1, with 11 nucleotides matching TRBD2. CDR1 and CDR2 from the germline V gene are SEHNR and FQNEAQ (reference sequence). This CDR3 has 17 amino acids. The CDR3 spells CSSSYPSGRPSYNEQFF. DNA for the CDR3: TGTTCCAGCAGCTACCCTAGCGGGAGGCCCTCCTACAATGAGCAGTTCTTC.

The chain is built from TRBV11-2 and TRBJ1-4; D call uncertain. CDR1 SGHAT and CDR2 FQNNGV come from the germline V gene. The CDR3 runs to 13 residues. V was clipped by 5 bases and J by 7 bases, with 11 bases between them. The CDR3: CASSLLFSEKLFF. CDR3 bases: TGTGCCAGCAGCCTGTTATTTTCTGAAAAACTGTTTTTT.

CDR3 DNA: TGTGCCAGCAGCCCTAGCGGGAGGGCCTACACCGGGGAGCTGTTTTTT. Amino acids: CASSPSGRAYTGELFF. This chain joins TRBV9 and TRBJ2-2, with TRBD2 matching 12 bases. CDR1 and CDR2 (germline): SGDLS, YYNGEE. V trimming: 4 bases; J trimming: 3 bases; junction bases outside the gene matches: 4. This CDR3 spans 16 amino acids.

This clone was seen a handful of times. The chain is built from TRBV14 and TRBJ1-2; TRBD1 might be the D (5 bases). The ends were cut back, 0 bases at V and 6 bases at J, with 11 bases in the middle. The germline gives CDR1 SGHDN, CDR2 FVKESK. This CDR3 has 14 amino acids. CDR3 residues: CASSQDVGRDGYTF. The CDR3 DNA is TGTGCCAGCAGCCAAGATGTGGGGCGCGATGGCTACACCTTC.

This clone has only a few counts. The CDR3 protein is CASSIISTDTQYF. The CDR3 DNA reads as TGTGCCAGCTCAATTATTAGCACAGATACGCAGTATTTT. This rearrangement joins TRBV18 to TRBJ2-3, with unresolved D. Trimming took off 5 bases at V and 0 bases at J, with 6 bases between the two ends. Germline CDR1 KGHSH, CDR2 LQKENI. This CDR3 spans 13 amino acids.

This clone was observed once. The V call is TRBV5-1, the J call TRBJ2-1, with 12 nucleotides matching TRBD2. V was pared by 6 bases and J by 4 bases, with 17 bases of the junction left unmatched. The germline V gene encodes CDR1 SGHRS and CDR2 YFSETQ. CDR3 length equals 19 residues. This CDR3 is CASIRVGLAGPPKYNEQFF. In DNA form, the CDR3 reads TGCGCCAGCATTAGAGTCGGACTAGCGGGGCCCCCTAAGTACAATGAGCAGTTCTTC.

The chain carries TRBV19 and TRBJ1-2, with no clear D. Germline V gene sequence: CDR1 LNHDA, CDR2 SQIVND (reference sequence). The CDR3 covers 13 residues. Trimming shortened V by 7 bases and J by 2 bases, and 11 bases separated the two germline ends. CDR3 DNA sequence: TGTGCCAGTACTCTTGGAGGCAACTATGGCTACACCTTC. It encodes CASTLGGNYGYTF.

This clone was detected only a few times. The V and J genes are TRBV19 and TRBJ1-3; 7 bases map to TRBD1. The CDR3 is made up of 15 amino acids. The junction had 8 bases not matched to a gene; V was cut back by 9 bases and J by 0 bases. Germline CDR1 reads LNHDA; CDR2 reads SQIVND (reference sequence). Written as DNA, the CDR3 is TGTGCCAGCCGGAGGGGGCTCTTCTCTGGAAACACCATATATTTT. It yields the protein CASRRGLFSGNTIYF.

The CDR3 sequence is CASSSDLKGVNTEAFF. CDR3 sequence (DNA): TGTGCCAGCAGCTCGGACCTAAAAGGGGTGAACACTGAAGCTTTCTTT. The chain joins TRBV5-4 to TRBJ1-1, with a weak D call TRBD1 (5 bases). Trimming took off 3 bases at V and 0 bases at J, with 15 bases between the two ends. Germline CDR1 and CDR2: SGHNT and YYREEE (reference sequence). CDR3 length equals 16 residues. Full variable domain (outside the CDR3, taken from reference TRBV5-4 and TRBJ1-1): ETGVTQSPTHLIKTRGQQVTLRCSSQSGHNTVSWYQQALGQGPQFIFQYYREEENGRGNFPPRFSGLQFPNYSSELNVNALELDDSALYLCASSSDLKGVNTEAFFGQGTRLTVV.

The chain combines TRBV4-1 with TRBJ1-5, with a weak D call TRBD1 (5 bases). The CDR3 length is 15 residues. Germline V gene sequence: CDR1 MGHRA, CDR2 YSYEKL. V lost 7 bases and J lost 0, with 13 bases in between. As DNA, the CDR3 is TGCGCCAGCAAAACAGGAATCTATAGCAATCAGCCCCAGCATTTT. As protein: CASKTGIYSNQPQHF.

This chain uses TRBV18 with TRBJ2-3; the D is unclear. The CDR3 sequence is 15 residues long. CDR1 and CDR2 from the germline V gene are KGHSH and LQKENI. V was cut by 2 bases and J by 0 bases, with 9 bases left in between. CDR3 sequence: CASSPGATSTDTQYF. CDR3 in DNA: TGTGCCAGCTCACCAGGAGCTACTAGCACAGATACGCAGTATTTT.

This chain joins TRBV5-1 and TRBJ1-5; perhaps TRBD1 as D (6 bases). Trimming pared 3 bases from V and 3 bases from J, leaving 13 bases between. This CDR3 comprises 15 residues. The germline CDR1 and CDR2 sequences are SGHRS and YFSETQ. This chain's CDR3 is CASSSNGQPNQPQHF. The CDR3 DNA is TGCGCCAGCAGCTCGAACGGACAGCCCAATCAGCCCCAGCATTTT.

The J gene is TRBJ2-3, the V gene TRBV19, with 7 bases that match TRBD1. The CDR3 sequence is 14 residues long. The germline gives CDR1 LNHDA, CDR2 SQIVND (reference sequence). V lost 0 bases, J lost 3 bases, and 0 bases stayed unmatched. CDR3 amino acids: CASSIETGTDTQYF. The CDR3 region has the DNA TGTGCCAGTAGTATAGAGACAGGGACAGATACGCAGTATTTT.

The chain is built from TRBV5-1 and TRBJ2-2, with a tentative D call TRBD2 (6 bases). The CDR3 spans 15 residues. The germline CDR1 and CDR2 sequences are SGHRS and YFSETQ. V lost 5 bases and J 3 bases, leaving 14 bases between the germline ends. CDR3 in DNA: TGCGCCAGCAGGCCGTACTGGAGGGACACCGGGGAGCTGTTTTTT. Translated: CASRPYWRDTGELFF. Complete variable domain (other parts from reference TRBV5-1 and TRBJ2-2): KAGVTQTPRYLIKTRGQQVTLSCSPISGHRSVSWYQQTPGQGLQFLFEYFSETQRNKGNFPGRFSGRQFSNSRSEMNVSTLELGDSALYLCASRPYWRDTGELFFGEGSRLTVL.

This chain uses TRBV5-1 with TRBJ2-4, with 11 bases matching TRBD1. With 4 bases clipped from V and 7 bases from J, the junction kept 4 bases outside the gene matches. The CDR3 consists of 14 residues. Germline V lookup: CDR1 SGHRS, CDR2 YFSETQ. CDR3 nucleotide sequence: TGCGCCAGCAGCACCCGGGACAGGGGGAACATTCAGTACTTC. Its translation is CASSTRDRGNIQYF.

This clone was recorded once. The chain joins TRBV29-1 to TRBJ2-5; D perhaps matches TRBD1 (5 bases). Near its end, the DNA agrees better with TRBJ2-7, so the J call may be wrong. The CDR3 consists of 15 residues. Germline CDR1 SQVTM, CDR2 ANQGSEA. The CDR3 DNA sequence: TGCAGCGTTGAATATCCGGACAATCCCAGATACGAGCAGTACTTC. This sequence encodes CSVEYPDNPRYEQYF.

V usage is TRBV6-1 and J usage is TRBJ2-1; 8 bases are a match to TRBD2. CDR3 length: 15 amino acids. The germline V gene has CDR1 MNHNS and CDR2 SASEGT. V was pared by 7 bases and J by 2 bases, with 7 bases of the junction left unmatched. CDR3 DNA sequence: TGTGCCAGCAAGGTACCGGGAGGGCCCTACAATGAGCAGTTCTTC. It specifies CASKVPGGPYNEQFF.

V and J are TRBV28 and TRBJ1-2; D is possibly TRBD1 (5 bases). CDR3 length equals 15 residues. V lost 5 bases, J lost 4 bases, and 17 bases lay in between. Germline V lookup: CDR1 MDHEN, CDR2 SYDVKM. Here the CDR3 reads CASSPEAGRGYGYTF. DNA of the CDR3: TGTGCCAGCAGTCCGGAGGCGGGGAGGGGCTATGGCTACACCTTC.

This chain's CDR3 is CASSTWTGANTEAFF. In DNA, the CDR3 is TGTGCCAGCAGTACTTGGACAGGGGCGAACACTGAAGCTTTCTTT. V is TRBV7-9 and J is TRBJ1-1, with 9 bases matching TRBD1. J gave up 1 base and V 6 bases, and 6 bases lay outside the gene matches. Germline CDR1 and CDR2: SEHNR and FQNEAQ (reference sequence). There are 15 residues in the CDR3.

This chain uses TRBV2 with TRBJ1-4; 9 nucleotides agree with TRBD1. This CDR3 contains 15 residues. Germline CDR1 reads SNHLY; CDR2 reads FYNNEI. With 7 bases clipped from V and 0 bases from J, the junction kept 3 bases outside the gene matches. In DNA, the CDR3 is TGTGCCAGCACTACAGGGGGCACAACTAATGAAAAACTGTTTTTT. Amino acids: CASTTGGTTNEKLFF.

The CDR3 sequence is CASSSPMGAANTEAFF. The CDR3 DNA follows: TGTGCCAGCAGTTCCCCCATGGGGGCCGCGAACACTGAAGCTTTCTTT. The chain is built from TRBV6-6 and TRBJ1-1, with D possibly matching TRBD1 (6 bases). In germline, CDR1 is MNHNY, CDR2 SVGAGI (reference sequence). This CDR3 comprises 16 residues. Trimming removed 4 bases from V and 1 base from J, with 16 bases in between.

This chain links TRBV4-1 with TRBJ2-1; TRBD2 matches at 10 bases. V lost 3 bases, J lost 7 bases, and 3 bases stayed unmatched. The V gene's germline CDR1 is MGHRA and CDR2 YSYEKL. This CDR3 has 14 residues. The CDR3 nucleotides are TGCGCCAGCAGCCAGCCGACTAGCGGGAATGAGCAGTTCTTC. Its translation: CASSQPTSGNEQFF.

This clone appeared a few times. The chain is built from TRBV4-1 and TRBJ2-3, with D tentatively TRBD2 (5 bases). The germline V gene encodes CDR1 MGHRA and CDR2 YSYEKL. The CDR3 length is 17 residues. The ends were cut back, 0 bases at V and 5 bases at J, with 18 bases in the middle. CDR3 sequence: CASSQEGATRSGDTQYF. The DNA of the CDR3 is TGCGCCAGCAGCCAAGAAGGCGCCACCCGAAGCGGAGATACGCAGTATTTT.

The chain carries TRBV7-9 and TRBJ1-2, with D possibly TRBD1 on 5 matching bases. This CDR3 is 15 amino acids long. The germline V gene has CDR1 SEHNR and CDR2 FQNEAQ (reference sequence). Trimming took off 5 bases at V and 2 bases at J, with 15 bases between the two ends. CDR3 nucleotide sequence: TGTGCCAGCAGCCCCATTTTGGACAACAACTATGGCTACACCTTC. Protein sequence: CASSPILDNNYGYTF.

This sequence joins TRBV6-1 and TRBJ2-1; D not resolved. Germline V gene lookup returns CDR1 MNHNS and CDR2 SASEGT. This CDR3 has 14 amino acids. With 2 bases removed from V and 0 bases from J, the gap between germline ends came to 5 bases. The CDR3 region is CASSESSSYNEQFF. CDR3 nucleotide sequence: TGTGCCAGCAGTGAATCGAGCTCCTACAATGAGCAGTTCTTC.